Below, 17 T cell receptor beta chains from the same sample are listed, as sequenced in a study of blood T cell repertoires in COVID-19. Generated by immunoSEQ multiplex PCR, the TCRdb table keeps only in-frame clones and is missing some. The data contain 150,000 to 200,000 clones, roughly 87% of them singletons. The sequenced material came from peripheral blood. The receptors were gathered from a man aged 18 to 29 who had recovered from COVID-19.

This chain links TRBV7-3 with TRBJ2-7; a possible D gene is TRBD2 (6 bases). CDR3 length: 14 residues. CDR1 SGHTA and CDR2 FQGTGA come from the germline V gene. Trimming removed 2 bases at V and 2 bases at J, with 10 bases between. The CDR3: CASSLGGLPYEQYF. The CDR3 bases are TGTGCCAGCAGCTTAGGGGGACTGCCCTACGAGCAGTACTTC.

This clone occurred once. This chain joins TRBV5-4 and TRBJ2-7, with 8 bases matching TRBD1. Germline CDR1 reads SGHNT; CDR2 reads YYREEE (reference sequence). This CDR3 spans 14 amino acids. With V trimmed by 4 bases and J by 6 bases, 9 bases remained unmatched. For the CDR3, the DNA is TGTGCCAGCAGCCCGGACAGGGAGTTAGCCGAGCAGTACTTC. Protein product: CASSPDRELAEQYF.

The V gene is TRBV2, the J gene TRBJ2-3; D unclear. The CDR3 is made up of 11 amino acids. Germline V CDR1 and CDR2: SNHLY, FYNNEI. V was pared by 7 bases and J by 4 bases, with 6 bases between. The CDR3 nucleotides are TGTGCCAGCACCTCAGCAGATACGCAGTATTTT. As protein: CASTSADTQYF. Full variable domain (missing parts from reference TRBV2 and TRBJ2-3): EPEVTQTPSHQVTQMGQEVILRCVPISNHLYFYWYRQILGQKVEFLVSFYNNEISEKSEIFDDQFSVERPDGSNFTLKIRSTKLEDSAMYFCASTSADTQYFGPGTRLTVL.

V gene TRBV6-5 combines with J gene TRBJ2-7; no clear D gene. CDR1 and CDR2 (germline): MNHEY, SVGAGI. The CDR3 has 14 residues. V gave up 2 bases and J gave up 0 bases, with 8 bases separating them. CDR3 nucleotides: TGTGCCAGCAGTTACGGGCCGAACTCCTACGAGCAGTACTTC. It encodes CASSYGPNSYEQYF.

V usage is TRBV19 and J usage is TRBJ1-5; D call uncertain. The V gene's germline CDR1 is LNHDA and CDR2 SQIVND (reference sequence). The CDR3 is 14 amino acids. V shed 8 bases and J shed 3 bases, with 14 bases lying between them. CDR3 region: CASHPTGNNQPQHF. The CDR3 coding sequence is TGTGCCAGTCACCCGACGGGAAACAATCAGCCCCAGCATTTT.

The chain employs TRBV6-6 and TRBJ1-2; maybe TRBD1 (6 bases). Trimming took off 4 bases at V and 4 bases at J, with 13 bases between the two ends. CDR3 length: 14 amino acids. Germline values: CDR1 MNHNY, CDR2 SVGAGI (reference sequence). CDR3 region: CASSSYREGYGYTF. The CDR3 DNA follows: TGTGCCAGCAGTTCCTACAGGGAAGGCTATGGCTACACCTTC.

The gene calls are TRBV2 and TRBJ1-1; 7 nucleotides agree with TRBD1. This CDR3 comprises 13 residues. CDR1 is SNHLY and CDR2 is FYNNEI in the germline V gene. V shed 7 bases, J shed 5 bases, and the junction held 7 bases outside the gene matches. This CDR3 reads CASTGQDITEAFF. CDR3 coding DNA: TGTGCCAGCACAGGACAGGATATTACTGAAGCTTTCTTT.

This clone has just one count. The V call is TRBV6-6, the J call TRBJ1-1; 8 nucleotides match TRBD1. CDR3 size: 16 residues. Germline loops: CDR1 MNHNY, CDR2 SVGAGI (reference sequence). V lost 1 base and J lost 1; bases outside the gene matches: 5. CDR3 DNA sequence: TGTGCCAGCAGTTACTTAGTCGGACAGGGGAACACTGAAGCTTTCTTT. It yields the protein CASSYLVGQGNTEAFF.

The chain couples TRBV4-2 to TRBJ2-3; D might be TRBD2 (5 bases). The germline gives CDR1 LGHNA, CDR2 YNFKEQ. This CDR3 contains 15 residues. V was trimmed by 1 base and J by 2 bases, leaving 10 bases between them. The DNA for the CDR3 is TGTGCCAGCAGCCAAGTAAAAGCGGCCACAGATACGCAGTATTTT. Protein: CASSQVKAATDTQYF.

This chain joins TRBV2 and TRBJ1-5; tentative D call: TRBD1 (5 bases). This CDR3 region has 15 residues. Looked up from germline, CDR1 is SNHLY and CDR2 is FYNNEI. V lost 6 bases and J lost 4, with 16 bases in between. The CDR3 spells CASRAGETRNQPQHF. The CDR3 nucleotides are TGTGCCAGCAGGGCGGGGGAAACCAGAAATCAGCCCCAGCATTTT.

CDR3 coding DNA: TGTGCCAGCAGCAAAGAGGGGAGGGCCGAGCAGTACTTC. Residues: CASSKEGRAEQYF. This chain joins TRBV7-9 and TRBJ2-7, with 7 bases fitting TRBD2. Germline V gene sequence: CDR1 SEHNR, CDR2 FQNEAQ (reference sequence). The CDR3 is 13 amino acids. The V and J ends lost 5 bases and 6 bases, in that order; junction bases with no gene match: 7.

This clone was seen more than once but under ten times. The CDR3 DNA sequence: TGTGCCAGCAGCTTGGGCAGGGGTAGGACCGGGGAGCTGTTTTTT. This translates into CASSLGRGRTGELFF. The chain combines TRBV5-8 with TRBJ2-2, with D perhaps TRBD1 (6 bases). Per germline, CDR1 SGHTS and CDR2 YDEGEE. The CDR3 is 15 amino acids. V shed 0 bases and J shed 5 bases, with 11 bases lying between them.

With regard to this clone: This specimen includes other DNA sequences encoding the same CDR3. The J gene is TRBJ1-1, the V gene TRBV6-2 or TRBV6-3; D is uncertain. Trimming pared 2 bases from V and 1 base from J, leaving 5 bases between. From germline, CDR1 is MNHEY and CDR2 SVGEGT. The CDR3 extends over 13 amino acids. The CDR3 is CASSYLRNTEAFF. For the CDR3, the DNA is TGTGCCAGCAGTTACCTTAGGAACACTGAAGCTTTCTTT.

The gene calls are TRBV27 and TRBJ2-7; possibly TRBD2 for D (5 bases). Germline CDR1 reads MNHEY; CDR2 reads SMNVEV (reference sequence). Deletions cut 0 bases from V and 1 base from J, with 13 bases between. The CDR3 length is 16 residues. This CDR3 is CASSLSLREISYEQYF. In DNA form, the CDR3 reads TGTGCCAGCAGTTTATCGTTGAGGGAAATTTCCTACGAGCAGTACTTC.

The V call is TRBV7-2, the J call TRBJ2-3; possible D gene TRBD2, 5 bases. CDR3 size: 13 residues. Trimming removed 3 bases from V and 6 bases from J, with 10 bases in between. Germline V gene sequence: CDR1 SGHTA, CDR2 FQGNSA. The CDR3 loop is CASSLNGKDTQYF. DNA of the CDR3: TGTGCCAGCAGCTTGAACGGGAAGGATACGCAGTATTTT.

The genes are TRBV3-1 (or the pseudogene TRBV3-2) and TRBJ1-2, with D perhaps TRBD1 (6 bases). Germline-derived CDR1 and CDR2 are LGHDT and YNNKEL (reference sequence). The CDR3 totals 14 residues. V was trimmed by 4 bases and J by 7 bases, leaving 16 bases between them. The CDR3, as DNA: TGTGCCAGCAGCCCCCATCCAGGGGATGGTGGCTACACCTTC. Protein: CASSPHPGDGGYTF.

V is TRBV9 and J is TRBJ2-3; the D gene is possibly TRBD1 (5 bases). Trimming stripped 1 base from V and 3 bases from J, with 12 bases between. This CDR3 has 15 amino acids. CDR1 is SGDLS, CDR2 YYNGEE, per germline. CDR3 sequence (DNA): TGTGCCAGCAGCGTACTATGGCAGGGTACAGATACGCAGTATTTT. Translation: CASSVLWQGTDTQYF.